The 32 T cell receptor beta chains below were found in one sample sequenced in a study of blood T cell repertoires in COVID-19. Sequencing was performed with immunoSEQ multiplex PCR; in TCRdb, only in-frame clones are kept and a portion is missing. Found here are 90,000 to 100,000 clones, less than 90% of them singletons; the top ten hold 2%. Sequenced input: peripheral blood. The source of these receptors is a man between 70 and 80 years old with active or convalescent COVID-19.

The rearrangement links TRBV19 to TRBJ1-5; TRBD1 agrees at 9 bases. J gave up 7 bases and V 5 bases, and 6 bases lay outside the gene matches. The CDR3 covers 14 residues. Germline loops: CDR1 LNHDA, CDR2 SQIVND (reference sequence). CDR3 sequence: CASSYGTGKQPQHF. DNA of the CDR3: TGTGCCAGTAGTTACGGGACAGGGAAACAGCCCCAGCATTTT.

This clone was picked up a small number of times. CDR3 region: CASSVDSISPLHF. In DNA, the CDR3 is TGTGCCAGCAGTGTTGACAGTATTTCACCCCTCCACTTT. V and J are TRBV2 and TRBJ1-6; D is possibly TRBD1 (5 bases). The CDR3 runs to 13 residues. The V gene's germline CDR1 is SNHLY and CDR2 FYNNEI. Trimming shortened V by 4 bases and J by 9 bases, and 10 bases separated the two germline ends.

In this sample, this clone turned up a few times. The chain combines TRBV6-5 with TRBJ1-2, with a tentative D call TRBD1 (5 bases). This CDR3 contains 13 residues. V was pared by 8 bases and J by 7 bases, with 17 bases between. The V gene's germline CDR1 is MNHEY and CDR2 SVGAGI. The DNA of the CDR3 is TGTGCCAGCCTCCTAGTCAGGGAAAGTGGCTACACCTTC. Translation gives CASLLVRESGYTF.

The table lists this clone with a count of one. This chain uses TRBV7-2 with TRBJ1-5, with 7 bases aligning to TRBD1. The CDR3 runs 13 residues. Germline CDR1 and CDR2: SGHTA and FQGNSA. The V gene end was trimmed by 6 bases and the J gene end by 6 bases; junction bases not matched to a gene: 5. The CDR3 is CASSYDRAQPQHF. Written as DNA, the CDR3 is TGTGCCAGCAGTTACGACAGGGCTCAGCCCCAGCATTTT. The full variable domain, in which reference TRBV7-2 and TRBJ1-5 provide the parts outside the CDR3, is GAGVSQSPSNKVTEKGKDVELRCDPISGHTALYWYRQSLGQGLEFLIYFQGNSAPDKSGLPSDRFSAERTGGSVSTLTIQRTQQEDSAVYLCASSYDRAQPQHFGDGTRLSIL.

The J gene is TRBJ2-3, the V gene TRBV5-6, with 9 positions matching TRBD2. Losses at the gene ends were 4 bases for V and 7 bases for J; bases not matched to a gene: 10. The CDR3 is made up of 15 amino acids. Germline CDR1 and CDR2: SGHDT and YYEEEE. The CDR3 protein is CASSAAGGLSNTQYF. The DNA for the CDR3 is TGTGCCAGCAGCGCGGCGGGGGGGCTTTCAAATACGCAGTATTTT. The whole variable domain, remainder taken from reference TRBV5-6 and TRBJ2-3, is DAGVTQSPTHLIKTRGQQVTLRCSPKSGHDTVSWYQQALGQGPQFIFQYYEEEERQRGNFPDRFSGHQFPNYSSELNVNALLLGDSALYLCASSAAGGLSNTQYFGPGTRLTVL.

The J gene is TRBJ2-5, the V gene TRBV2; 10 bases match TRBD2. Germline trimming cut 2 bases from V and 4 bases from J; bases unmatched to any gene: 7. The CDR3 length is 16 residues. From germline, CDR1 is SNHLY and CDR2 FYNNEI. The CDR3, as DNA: TGTGCCAGCAGTGAACTCCTAGCGGGGGCTGCAGAGACCCAGTACTTC. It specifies CASSELLAGAAETQYF.

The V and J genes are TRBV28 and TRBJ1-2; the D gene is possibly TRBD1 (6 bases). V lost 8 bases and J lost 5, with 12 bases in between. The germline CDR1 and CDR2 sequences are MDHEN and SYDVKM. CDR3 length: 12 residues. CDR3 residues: CASAGASYGYTF. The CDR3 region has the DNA TGTGCCAGCGCAGGGGCTTCATATGGCTACACCTTC.

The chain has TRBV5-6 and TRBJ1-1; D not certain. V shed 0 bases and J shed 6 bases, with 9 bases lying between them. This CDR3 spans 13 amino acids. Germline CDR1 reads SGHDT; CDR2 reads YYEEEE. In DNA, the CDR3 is TGTGCCAGCAGCTTGGAGGAGGGTGCTGAAGCTTTCTTT. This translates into CASSLEEGAEAFF.

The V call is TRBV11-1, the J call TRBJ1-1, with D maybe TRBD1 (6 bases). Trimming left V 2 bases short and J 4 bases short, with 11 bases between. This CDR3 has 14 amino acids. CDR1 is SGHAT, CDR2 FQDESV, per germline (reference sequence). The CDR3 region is CASSLTGIRTEAFF. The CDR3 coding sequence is TGTGCCAGCAGCTTAACAGGGATACGCACTGAAGCTTTCTTT.

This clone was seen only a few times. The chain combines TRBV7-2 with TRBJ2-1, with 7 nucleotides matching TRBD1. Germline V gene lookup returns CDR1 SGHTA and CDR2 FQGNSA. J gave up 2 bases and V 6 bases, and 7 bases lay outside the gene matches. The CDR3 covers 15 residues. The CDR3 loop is CASRNGDSAYNEQFF. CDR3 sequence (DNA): TGTGCCAGCAGGAATGGGGACAGCGCCTACAATGAGCAGTTCTTC.

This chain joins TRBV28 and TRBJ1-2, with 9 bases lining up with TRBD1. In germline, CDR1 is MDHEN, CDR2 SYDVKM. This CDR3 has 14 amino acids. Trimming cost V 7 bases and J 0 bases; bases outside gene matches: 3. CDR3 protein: CASNTGGANYGYTF. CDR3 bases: TGTGCCAGCAATACAGGGGGCGCTAACTATGGCTACACCTTC.

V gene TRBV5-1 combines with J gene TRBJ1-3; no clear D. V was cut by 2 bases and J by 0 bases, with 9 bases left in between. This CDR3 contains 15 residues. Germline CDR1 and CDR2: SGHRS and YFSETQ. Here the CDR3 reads CASSFDGSSGNTIYF. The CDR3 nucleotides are TGCGCCAGCAGCTTCGACGGGAGCTCTGGAAACACCATATATTTT. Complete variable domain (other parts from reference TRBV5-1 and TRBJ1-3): KAGVTQTPRYLIKTRGQQVTLSCSPISGHRSVSWYQQTPGQGLQFLFEYFSETQRNKGNFPGRFSGRQFSNSRSEMNVSTLELGDSALYLCASSFDGSSGNTIYFGEGSWLTVV.

CDR3 DNA sequence: TGTGCCAGCAGTGATAAGGGCGGAGGAGAGACCCAGTACTTC. This sequence encodes CASSDKGGGETQYF. The chain links TRBV25-1 to TRBJ2-5, with D perhaps TRBD2 (5 bases). Germline loops: CDR1 MGHDK, CDR2 SYGVNS. CDR3 length equals 14 residues. V was shortened by 3 bases and J by 4 bases, with 12 bases between the two germline ends.

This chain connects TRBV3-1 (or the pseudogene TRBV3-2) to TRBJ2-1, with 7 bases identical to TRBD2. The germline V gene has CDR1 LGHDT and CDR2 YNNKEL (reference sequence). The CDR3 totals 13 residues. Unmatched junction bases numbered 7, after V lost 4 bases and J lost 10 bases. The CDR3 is CASSRLAFQEQFF. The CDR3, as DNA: TGTGCCAGCAGCCGACTAGCCTTCCAGGAGCAGTTCTTC.

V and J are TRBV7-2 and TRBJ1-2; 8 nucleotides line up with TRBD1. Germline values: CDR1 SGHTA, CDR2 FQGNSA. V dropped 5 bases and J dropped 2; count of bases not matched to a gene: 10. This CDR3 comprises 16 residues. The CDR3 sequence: CASSLQLGQGNYGYTF. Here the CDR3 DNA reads TGTGCCAGCAGCCTCCAACTAGGACAGGGCAACTATGGCTACACCTTC.

The CDR3 nucleotides are TGTGCCATCAGTGTCGGACAAGGGGATGGCTACACCTTC. This gives the protein CAISVGQGDGYTF. The genes are TRBV10-3 and TRBJ1-2, with D possibly being TRBD1 (5 bases). Per the germline V gene, CDR1 is ENHRY and CDR2 is SYGVKD. The CDR3 has 13 amino acids. Between the trimmed V and J ends, which lost 4 bases and 6 bases, there was a span of 12 bases.

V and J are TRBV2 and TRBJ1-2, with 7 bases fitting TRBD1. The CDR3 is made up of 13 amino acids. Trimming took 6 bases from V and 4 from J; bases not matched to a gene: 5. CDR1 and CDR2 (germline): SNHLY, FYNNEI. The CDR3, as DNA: TGTGCCAGCAGACCGGGACAGACCTATGGCTACACCTTC. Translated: CASRPGQTYGYTF.

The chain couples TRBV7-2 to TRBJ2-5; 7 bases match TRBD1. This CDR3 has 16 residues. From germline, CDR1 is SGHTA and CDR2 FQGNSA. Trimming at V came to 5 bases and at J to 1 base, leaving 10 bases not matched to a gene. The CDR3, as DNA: TGTGCCAGCAGCCCTAAAACAGGGGTAATCCAAGAGACCCAGTACTTC. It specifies CASSPKTGVIQETQYF.

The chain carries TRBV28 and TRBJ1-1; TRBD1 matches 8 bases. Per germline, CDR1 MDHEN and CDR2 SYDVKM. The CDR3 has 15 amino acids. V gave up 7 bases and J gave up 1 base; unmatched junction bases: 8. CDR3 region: CASNVPGQENTEAFF. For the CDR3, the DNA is TGTGCCAGCAACGTACCGGGACAGGAGAACACTGAAGCTTTCTTT.

The CDR3, as DNA: TGTGCCACCAGTAAAGGGACAGGGGGCACAGATACGCAGTATTTT. Protein sequence: CATSKGTGGTDTQYF. The chain employs TRBV24-1 and TRBJ2-3, with 10 bases that match TRBD1. The CDR3 consists of 15 residues. Germline assignment: CDR1 KGHDR and CDR2 SFDVKD. V was clipped by 6 bases and J by 1 base; unmatched bases: 3.

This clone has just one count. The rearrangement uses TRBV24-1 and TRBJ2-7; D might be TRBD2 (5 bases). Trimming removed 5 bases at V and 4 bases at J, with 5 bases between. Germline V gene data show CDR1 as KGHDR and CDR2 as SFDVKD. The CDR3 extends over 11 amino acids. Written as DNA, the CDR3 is TGTGCCACCAGTGCGGGATACGAGCAGTACTTC. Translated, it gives CATSAGYEQYF.

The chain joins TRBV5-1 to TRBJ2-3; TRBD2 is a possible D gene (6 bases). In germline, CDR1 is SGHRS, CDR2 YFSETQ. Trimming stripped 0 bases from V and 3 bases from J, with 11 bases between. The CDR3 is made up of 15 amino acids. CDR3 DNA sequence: TGCGCCAGCAGCTTGGAGGCTAGCGCGACAGATACGCAGTATTTT. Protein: CASSLEASATDTQYF.

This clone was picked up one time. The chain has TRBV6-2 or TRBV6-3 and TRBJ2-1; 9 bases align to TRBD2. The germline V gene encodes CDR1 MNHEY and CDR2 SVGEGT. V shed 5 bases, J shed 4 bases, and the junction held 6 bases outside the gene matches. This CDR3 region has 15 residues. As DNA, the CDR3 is TGTGCCAGCAGTCCCCTAGCGGGGCCTTACAATGAGCAGTTCTTC. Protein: CASSPLAGPYNEQFF.

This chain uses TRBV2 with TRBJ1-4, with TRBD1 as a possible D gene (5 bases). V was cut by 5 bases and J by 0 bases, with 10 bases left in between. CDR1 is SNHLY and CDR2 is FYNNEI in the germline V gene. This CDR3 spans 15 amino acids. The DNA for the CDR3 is TGTGCCAGCAGTAGACAGCTTGCAACTAATGAAAAACTGTTTTTT. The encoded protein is CASSRQLATNEKLFF.

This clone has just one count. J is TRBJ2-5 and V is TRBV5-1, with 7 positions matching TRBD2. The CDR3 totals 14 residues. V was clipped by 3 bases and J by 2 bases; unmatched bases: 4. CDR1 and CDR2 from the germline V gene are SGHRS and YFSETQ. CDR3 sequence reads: CASSWAGEQETQYF. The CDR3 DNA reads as TGCGCCAGCAGCTGGGCGGGAGAACAAGAGACCCAGTACTTC.

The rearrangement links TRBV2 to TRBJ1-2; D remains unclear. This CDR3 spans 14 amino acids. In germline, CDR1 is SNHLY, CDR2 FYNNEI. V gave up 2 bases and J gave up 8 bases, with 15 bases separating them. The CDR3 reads CASSEIFGGQGYTF. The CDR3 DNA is TGTGCCAGCAGTGAAATATTCGGAGGGCAGGGCTACACCTTC.

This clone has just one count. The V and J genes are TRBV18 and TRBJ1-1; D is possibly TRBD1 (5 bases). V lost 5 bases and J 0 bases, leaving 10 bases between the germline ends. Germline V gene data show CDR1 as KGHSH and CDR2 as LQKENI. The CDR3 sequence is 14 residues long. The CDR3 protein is CASSTGGVNTEAFF. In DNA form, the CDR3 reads TGTGCCAGCTCAACGGGGGGTGTGAACACTGAAGCTTTCTTT. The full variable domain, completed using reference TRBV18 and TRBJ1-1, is NAGVMQNPRHLVRRRGQEARLRCSPMKGHSHVYWYRQLPEEGLKFMVYLQKENIIDESGMPKERFSAEFPKEGPSILRIQQVVRGDSAAYFCASSTGGVNTEAFFGQGTRLTVV.

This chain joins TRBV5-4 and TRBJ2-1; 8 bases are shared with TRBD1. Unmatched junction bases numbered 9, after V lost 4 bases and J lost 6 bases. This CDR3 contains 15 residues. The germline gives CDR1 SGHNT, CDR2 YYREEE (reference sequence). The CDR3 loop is CASSLPTGEGNEQFF. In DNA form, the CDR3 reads TGTGCCAGCAGCCTTCCGACAGGGGAAGGCAATGAGCAGTTCTTC. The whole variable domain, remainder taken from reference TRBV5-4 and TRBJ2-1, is ETGVTQSPTHLIKTRGQQVTLRCSSQSGHNTVSWYQQALGQGPQFIFQYYREEENGRGNFPPRFSGLQFPNYSSELNVNALELDDSALYLCASSLPTGEGNEQFFGPGTRLTVL.

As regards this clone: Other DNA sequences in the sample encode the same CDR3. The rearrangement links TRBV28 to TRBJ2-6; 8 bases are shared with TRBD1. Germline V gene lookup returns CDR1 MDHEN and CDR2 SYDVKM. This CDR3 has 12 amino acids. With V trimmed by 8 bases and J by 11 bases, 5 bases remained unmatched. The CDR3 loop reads CASAGQVDVLTF. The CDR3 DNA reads TGTGCCAGCGCGGGACAGGTAGACGTCCTGACTTTC. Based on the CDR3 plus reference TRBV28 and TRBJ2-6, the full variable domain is DVKVTQSSRYLVKRTGEKVFLECVQDMDHENMFWYRQDPGLGLRLIYFSYDVKMKEKGDIPEGYSVSREKKERFSLILESASTNQTSMYLCASAGQVDVLTFGAGSRLTVL.

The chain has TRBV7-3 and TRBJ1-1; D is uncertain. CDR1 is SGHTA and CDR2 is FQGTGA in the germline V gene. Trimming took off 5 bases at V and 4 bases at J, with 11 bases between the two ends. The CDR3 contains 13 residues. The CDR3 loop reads CASSPREGTEAFF. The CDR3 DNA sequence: TGTGCCAGCAGCCCAAGGGAGGGCACTGAAGCTTTCTTT.

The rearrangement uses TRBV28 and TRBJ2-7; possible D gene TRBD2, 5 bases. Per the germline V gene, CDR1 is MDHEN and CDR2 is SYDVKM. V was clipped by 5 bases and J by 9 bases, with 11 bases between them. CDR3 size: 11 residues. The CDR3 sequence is CASSITGGQYF. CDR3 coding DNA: TGTGCCAGCAGTATTACTGGAGGGCAGTACTTC.

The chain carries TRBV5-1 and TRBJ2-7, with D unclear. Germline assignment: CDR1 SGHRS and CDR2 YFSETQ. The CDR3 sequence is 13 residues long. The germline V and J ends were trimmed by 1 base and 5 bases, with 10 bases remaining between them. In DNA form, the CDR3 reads TGCGCCAGCAGCTTGCTAGATATGAACGAGCAGTACTTC. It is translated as CASSLLDMNEQYF. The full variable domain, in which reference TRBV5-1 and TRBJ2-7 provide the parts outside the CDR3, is KAGVTQTPRYLIKTRGQQVTLSCSPISGHRSVSWYQQTPGQGLQFLFEYFSETQRNKGNFPGRFSGRQFSNSRSEMNVSTLELGDSALYLCASSLLDMNEQYFGPGTRLTVT.